This T cell receptor (beta chain) was captured in a study of T-cell memory formation after mild COVID-19. Germline CDR1 and CDR2: MNHEY and SMNVEV (reference sequence). The CDR3 is 15 residues long. V lost 7 bases and J lost 0, with 15 bases in between. Study-wide points: Second-wave clones that peaked on day 37 lacked confirmed SARS-CoV-2 specificity. CM and EM subsets held most contracting CD4+ clones; EMRA held CD8+ ones.

This clonotype was detected a few times. Its antigen is undetermined. 5'RACE, which relied on constant-segment primers, yielded TCR alpha and TCR beta cDNA libraries carrying sample barcodes and UMIs. Each CDR3 protein gets one entry after TCRdb re-called the 5' RACE reads with MiXCR. The data hold about 470,000 distinct CDR3 sequences, with around a sixth observed a single time. The specimen sequenced was PBMCs or a T cell subset sorted from them (not recorded which). The receptor was isolated from an adult woman who had mild COVID-19 (a few samples of this study predate the infection). Cell type and time point are not known. The chain has TRBV27 and TRBJ1-2; the D is unclear. Here the CDR3 DNA reads TGTGCCAGCACCACACTAGGGAACTCTAACTATGGCTACACCTTC. It translates to CASTTLGNSNYGYTF.